This T cell receptor beta chain was profiled in a study of blood T cell repertoires in COVID-19 (dated by TCRdb to about 2020). Regarding the complete study: The collaborator samples originated in the United States, Italy and Spain and spanned the acute and convalescent phases of COVID-19. The dataset comprised deeply sampled blood TCRbeta repertoires from subjects exposed to, actively infected with, or recovered from COVID-19. The material from the prospective study consisted of cDNA or gDNA derived from T cells, B-cell-depleted T cells, or PBMCs. The sample metadata nearly always contained a de-identified subject ID, COVID-19 status, age in years and sex. Where HLA class I and class II types were available, the types were taken from metadata supplied by the sample provider, not from assay-based typing. The samples were drawn from the first 160 participants of the ongoing ImmuneRACE study and from under 1,500 subjects provided by 6 global collaborators. The repertoires were released in a freely available public database meant as a resource for research on the immune response to SARS-CoV-2. Overall study outcomes, separate from this receptor: How much clinical and demographic metadata was included differed by source and by participant, and the metadata was provided uncurated.

This clone has just a few counts. Its antigen remains undetermined. Base qualities are not provided; no much larger clone lies one nucleotide away. Collaborating institutions collected whole blood in K2EDTA tubes following their own protocols. For TCRbeta analysis, collaborator samples were shipped as frozen whole blood, as isolated PBMCs, or as DNA extracted from either sample type. From V the trimming removes 4 bases and from J it removes 0 bases, while the gene matches leave 2 bases of the junction unaccounted for. CDR1 LNHDA and CDR2 SQIVND are derived from the germline V gene (reference sequence). Taken from cysteine to phenylalanine, the CDR3 has 14 residues. CDR3 DNA only is kept here, 42 bases in frame from base 1. TCRbeta CDR3 regions were amplified from genomic DNA by means of the immunoSEQ Assay, a bias-controlled multiplex PCR. The study's own analysis went as follows. Within the assay, amplification of reference gene primers was used to estimate how many nucleated cells each sample contained. Sequence reads were collapsed and filtered to measure the absolute abundance of every unique TCRbeta CDR3 rearrangement. For each sample, productive Simpson clonality was calculated as the square root of Simpson's diversity index over productive rearrangements. TCRdb retrieved this table from immuneACCESS and kept in-frame rearrangements only. Not all clones are present; in checked studies, unresolved V genes account for under half, and no reason is known for the remainder. V and J calls and clone size follow that table, whereas D and trimming were derived from the DNA. In this sample the table shows about 120,000 clones, around 83% of which occur a single time. Approximately 1.3% of the sample is in the top ten clones.

Specimen: peripheral blood. The chain is made from TRBV19 and TRBJ1-1; 7 middle bases align to TRBD1. The clonotype comes from a man aged 35 to 55 with acute or convalescent COVID-19. The CDR3 region has the sequence CASSRTGVNTEAFF. The DNA reads as follows: TGTGCCAGTAGTAGGACAGGAGTGAACACTGAAGCTTTCTTT.